The 12 T cell receptor beta chains reported below all come from one sample, sequenced in a study of CD8 T cells in ankylosing spondylitis. Overall study findings and caveats: It appeared that ankylosing spondylitis blood was characterized by a TCR beta motif of several highly homologous variants.

No antigen is known for these receptors. A single record per CDR3 protein comes from TCRdb applying MiXCR to the 5' RACE reads. The data show 400,000 to 450,000 distinct CDR3 sequences, 15% to 20% seen once. The sample was blood, either unsorted or a sorted T cell fraction (not recorded which). The source of these receptors is a male donor with ankylosing spondylitis.

This clonotype occurred a few times. V and J are TRBV18 and TRBJ1-2; D perhaps matches TRBD1 (6 bases). CDR3 length: 16 amino acids. Trimming pared 3 bases from V and 2 bases from J, leaving 16 bases between. In germline, CDR1 is KGHSH, CDR2 LQKENI. CDR3 bases: TGTGCCAGCTCACCCCAGGACAGACCCACCAACTATGGCTACACCTTC. This sequence encodes CASSPQDRPTNYGYTF.

This clonotype has more than one count but fewer than ten. The gene calls are TRBV5-1 and TRBJ2-3; TRBD2 matches 8 bases. The CDR3 is 16 amino acids. J gave up 2 bases and V 6 bases, and 11 bases lay outside the gene matches. Germline values: CDR1 SGHRS, CDR2 YFSETQ. Here the CDR3 reads CASKFSSGGLTDTQYF. For the CDR3, the DNA is TGCGCCAGCAAATTTTCGAGCGGGGGCCTCACAGATACGCAGTATTTT.

The chain combines TRBV5-1 with TRBJ1-3; D not resolved. The CDR3 is made up of 16 amino acids. Germline V lookup: CDR1 SGHRS, CDR2 YFSETQ. V lost 0 bases and J 0 bases, leaving 10 bases between the germline ends. In nucleotides, the CDR3 is TGCGCCAGCAGCTTGGCAGCTACAATCTCTGGAAACACCATATATTTT. Amino acids: CASSLAATISGNTIYF.

The gene calls are TRBV6-5 and TRBJ1-1; the D gene is possibly TRBD1 (5 bases). Per the germline V gene, CDR1 is MNHEY and CDR2 is SVGAGI. V lost 2 bases, J lost 0 bases, and 7 bases lay in between. The CDR3 totals 14 residues. CDR3 in amino acids: CASSYDSLNTEAFF. CDR3 bases: TGTGCCAGCAGTTACGACAGCTTGAACACTGAAGCTTTCTTT.

This clonotype was seen repeatedly, ten times or more. The CDR3 coding sequence is TGCGCCAGCAGCTTGGTGGGGACCACAGATACGCAGTATTTT. Protein: CASSLVGTTDTQYF. The chain is built from TRBV5-1 and TRBJ2-3, with D tentatively TRBD1 or TRBD2 (5 bases each). The V gene's germline CDR1 is SGHRS and CDR2 YFSETQ. Trimming stripped 0 bases from V and 2 bases from J, with 7 bases between. This CDR3 region has 14 residues.

The rearrangement links TRBV6-2 or TRBV6-3 to TRBJ2-1; D not certain. Per the germline V gene, CDR1 is MNHEY and CDR2 is SVGEGT. The V end was cut by 6 bases, the J end by 0 bases, with 15 bases between. This CDR3 contains 16 residues. The CDR3 DNA sequence: TGTGCCAGCAGCGGCTCCCCGCAAACCTCCTACAATGAGCAGTTCTTC. It yields the protein CASSGSPQTSYNEQFF.

This clonotype was seen many times. The chain is built from TRBV12-3 or TRBV12-4 and TRBJ2-3, with TRBD2 matching over 9 bases. This CDR3 is built from 17 residues. J lost 2 bases, V lost 6 bases, and 12 bases had no gene match. The CDR3 loop reads CASSLILAGTHTDTQYF. CDR3 DNA sequence: TGTGCCAGCAGCCTTATTCTAGCGGGAACACACACAGATACGCAGTATTTT.

This chain links TRBV29-1 with TRBJ2-2; D gene ambiguous. The CDR3 consists of 12 residues. V was shortened by 6 bases and J by 6 bases, with 11 bases between the two germline ends. Germline V gives CDR1 SQVTM, CDR2 ANQGSEA. CDR3 sequence: CSVGPGAGELFF. In nucleotides, the CDR3 is TGCAGCGTCGGGCCAGGTGCCGGGGAGCTGTTTTTT.

The chain employs TRBV2 and TRBJ1-5, with 7 nucleotides matching TRBD1. CDR1 and CDR2 (germline): SNHLY, FYNNEI. The length of the CDR3 is 14 residues. J was trimmed by 4 bases and V by 4 bases; bases with no gene match: 4. CDR3 sequence reads: CASSGTGANQPQHF. CDR3 DNA: TGTGCCAGCAGTGGGACAGGAGCTAATCAGCCCCAGCATTTT. Drawing the rest from reference TRBV2 and TRBJ1-5, the complete variable domain is EPEVTQTPSHQVTQMGQEVILRCVPISNHLYFYWYRQILGQKVEFLVSFYNNEISEKSEIFDDQFSVERPDGSNFTLKIRSTKLEDSAMYFCASSGTGANQPQHFGDGTRLSIL.

This chain links TRBV27 with TRBJ2-7, with 8 bases aligning to TRBD1. Looked up from germline, CDR1 is MNHEY and CDR2 is SMNVEV (reference sequence). The J segment lost 7 bases and the V segment lost 7 bases, leaving 12 bases of the junction unmatched. This CDR3 contains 14 residues. CDR3 residues: CASKGQGARGEQYF. The CDR3 region has the DNA TGTGCCAGCAAGGGGCAGGGGGCGCGAGGGGAGCAGTACTTC.

The chain couples TRBV11-3 to TRBJ1-6; 8 bases align to TRBD1. The CDR3 is made up of 16 amino acids. V lost 1 base, J lost 8 bases, and 7 bases stayed unmatched. Germline assignment: CDR1 SGHNT and CDR2 YENEEA. The CDR3 region is CASSLAGQGDYSPLHF. CDR3 DNA: TGTGCCAGCAGCTTAGCTGGACAGGGAGACTATTCACCCCTCCACTTT.

This clonotype came up a few times. The chain is built from TRBV12-3 or TRBV12-4 and TRBJ2-1; D is ambiguous. Trimming took off 3 bases at V and 3 bases at J, with 6 bases between the two ends. The CDR3 spans 13 residues. The CDR3 sequence is CASSFQVYNEQFF. The DNA for the CDR3 is TGTGCCAGCAGTTTCCAGGTCTACAATGAGCAGTTCTTC.